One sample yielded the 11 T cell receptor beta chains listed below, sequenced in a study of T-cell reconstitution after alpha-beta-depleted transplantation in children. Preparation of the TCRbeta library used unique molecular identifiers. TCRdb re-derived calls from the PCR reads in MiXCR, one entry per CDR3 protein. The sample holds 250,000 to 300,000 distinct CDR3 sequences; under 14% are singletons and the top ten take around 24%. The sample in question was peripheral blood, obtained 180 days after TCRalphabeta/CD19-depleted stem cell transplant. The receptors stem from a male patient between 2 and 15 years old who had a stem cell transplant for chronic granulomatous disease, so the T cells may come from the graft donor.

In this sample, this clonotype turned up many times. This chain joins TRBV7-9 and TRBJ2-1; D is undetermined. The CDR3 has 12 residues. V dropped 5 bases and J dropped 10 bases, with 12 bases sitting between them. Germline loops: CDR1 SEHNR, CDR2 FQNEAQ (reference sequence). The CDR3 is CASSGYREEQFF. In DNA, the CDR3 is TGTGCCAGCAGCGGATATAGAGAGGAGCAGTTCTTC. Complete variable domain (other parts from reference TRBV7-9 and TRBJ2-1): DTGVSQNPRHKITKRGQNVTFRCDPISEHNRLYWYRQTLGQGPEFLTYFQNEAQLEKSRLLSDRFSAERPKGSFSTLEIQRTEQGDSAMYLCASSGYREEQFFGPGTRLTVL.

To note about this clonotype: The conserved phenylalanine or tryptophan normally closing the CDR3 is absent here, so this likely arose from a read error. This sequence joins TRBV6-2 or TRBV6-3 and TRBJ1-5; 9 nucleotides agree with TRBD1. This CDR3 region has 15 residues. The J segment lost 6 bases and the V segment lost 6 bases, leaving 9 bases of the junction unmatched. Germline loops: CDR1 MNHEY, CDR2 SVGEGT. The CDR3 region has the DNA TGTGCCAGCAGAATGGGACAGGGCGTTTCTCAGCCCCAGCATTAT. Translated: CASRMGQGVSQPQHY.

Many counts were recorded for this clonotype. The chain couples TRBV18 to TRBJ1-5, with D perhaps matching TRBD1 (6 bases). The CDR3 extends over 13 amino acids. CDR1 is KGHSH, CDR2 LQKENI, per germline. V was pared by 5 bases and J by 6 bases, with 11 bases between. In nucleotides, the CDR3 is TGTGCCAGCTCAGCAGGGGTTGCTCAGCCCCAGCATTTT. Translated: CASSAGVAQPQHF.

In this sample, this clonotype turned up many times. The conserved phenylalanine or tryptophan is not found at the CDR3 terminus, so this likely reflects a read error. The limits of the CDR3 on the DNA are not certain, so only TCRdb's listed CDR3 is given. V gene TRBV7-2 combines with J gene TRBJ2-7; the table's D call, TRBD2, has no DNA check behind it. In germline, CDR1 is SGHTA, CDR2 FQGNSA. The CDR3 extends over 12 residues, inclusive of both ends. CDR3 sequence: CASSEPSGTPRL.

Written as DNA, the CDR3 is TGTGCCGGGGGGACTAGCGCCAGGGAGCAGTACTTC. This gives the protein CAGGTSAREQYF. V usage is TRBV2 and J usage is TRBJ2-7, with TRBD2 identical over 10 bases. CDR3 length: 12 residues. Looked up from germline, CDR1 is SNHLY and CDR2 is FYNNEI. Trimming at V came to 11 bases and at J to 7 bases, leaving 8 bases not matched to a gene.

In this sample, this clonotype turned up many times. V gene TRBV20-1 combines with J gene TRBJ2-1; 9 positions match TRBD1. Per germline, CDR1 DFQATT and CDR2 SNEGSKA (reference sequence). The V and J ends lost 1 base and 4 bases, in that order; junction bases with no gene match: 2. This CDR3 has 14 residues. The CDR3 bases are TGCAGTGCTAGAGGGGGACAGGGTTACAATGAGCAGTTCTTC. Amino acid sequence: CSARGGQGYNEQFF.

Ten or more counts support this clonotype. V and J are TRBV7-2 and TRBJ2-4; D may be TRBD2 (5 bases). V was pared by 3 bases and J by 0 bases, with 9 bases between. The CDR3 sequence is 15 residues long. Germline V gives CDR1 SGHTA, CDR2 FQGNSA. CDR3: CASSFGDVAKNIQYF. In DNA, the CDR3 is TGTGCCAGCAGCTTCGGGGATGTAGCCAAAAACATTCAGTACTTC.

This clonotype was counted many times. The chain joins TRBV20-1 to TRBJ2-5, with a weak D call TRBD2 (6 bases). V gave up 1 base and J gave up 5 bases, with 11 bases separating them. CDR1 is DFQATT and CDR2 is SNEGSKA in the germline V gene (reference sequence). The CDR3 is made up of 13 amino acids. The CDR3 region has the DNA TGCAGTGCTAGAGGGCGGGACGGGGAGACCCAGTACTTC. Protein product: CSARGRDGETQYF.

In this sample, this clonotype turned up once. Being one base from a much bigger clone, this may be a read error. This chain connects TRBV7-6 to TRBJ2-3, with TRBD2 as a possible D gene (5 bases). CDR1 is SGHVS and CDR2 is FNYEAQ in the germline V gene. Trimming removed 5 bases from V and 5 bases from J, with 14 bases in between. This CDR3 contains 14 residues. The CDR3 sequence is CASSREANIDTQYF. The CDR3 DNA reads TGTGCCAGCAGCCGGGAAGCCAACATAGATACGCAGTATTTT.

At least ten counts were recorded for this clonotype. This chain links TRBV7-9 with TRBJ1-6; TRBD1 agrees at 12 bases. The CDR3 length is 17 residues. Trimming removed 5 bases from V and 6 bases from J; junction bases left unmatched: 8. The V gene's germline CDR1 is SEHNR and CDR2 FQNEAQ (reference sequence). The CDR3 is CASSRLGQGAGNSPLHF. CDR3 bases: TGTGCCAGCAGCCGCCTGGGACAGGGGGCCGGTAATTCACCCCTCCACTTT.

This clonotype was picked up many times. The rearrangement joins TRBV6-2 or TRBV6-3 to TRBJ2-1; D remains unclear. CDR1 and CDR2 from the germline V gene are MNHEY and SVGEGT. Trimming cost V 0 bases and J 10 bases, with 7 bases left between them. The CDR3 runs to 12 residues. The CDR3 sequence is CASSYSYLEQFF. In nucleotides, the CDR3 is TGTGCCAGCAGTTACTCCTATCTCGAGCAGTTCTTC.